A selection of T cell receptor beta chains follows, all from one sample in a study of blood T cell repertoires in COVID-19. Measured with immunoSEQ multiplex PCR; TCRdb has only the in-frame clones, and not every one. Of 150,000 to 200,000 clones in the sample, roughly 84% were seen once. Sample: PBMCs or T cells enriched from blood (not recorded which). Receptor source: a woman between 45 and 60 years old who had recovered from COVID-19. The CDR3 runs from the conserved cysteine through the conserved F or W. The D gene is left open where the match is weak. Clone sizes are given selectively: once, few, many, or a class where the clone is expanded.

v_gene	abundance	d_gene	j_gene	CDR3aa	CDR3nt
TRBV24-1	.	TRBD2	TRBJ2-2	CATSDDSGRFPGELFF	TGTGCCACCAGTGATGATAGCGGGCGATTCCCCGGGGAGCTGTTTTTT
TRBV6-4	.	TRBD2	TRBJ2-3	CASRRTSGISTDTQYF	TGTGCCAGCAGAAGGACTAGCGGGATCAGCACAGATACGCAGTATTTT
TRBV19	.	.	TRBJ2-7	CASSIPTSPEQYF	TGTGCCAGTAGTATACCAACTAGTCCCGAGCAGTACTTC
TRBV7-8	.	.	TRBJ2-7	CASSLQGNSYEQYF	TGTGCCAGCAGCTTACAGGGTAACTCCTACGAGCAGTACTTC
TRBV7-2	.	.	TRBJ1-2	CASSLWDKSNYGYTF	TGTGCCAGCAGCTTATGGGACAAATCTAACTATGGCTACACCTTC
TRBV7-2	.	TRBD2	TRBJ2-2	CASSSLAGVVGELFF	TGTGCCAGCAGCTCACTAGCGGGAGTGGTCGGGGAGCTGTTTTTT
TRBV7-2	few	.	TRBJ2-7	CASSFRGYEQYF	TGTGCCAGCAGCTTTAGGGGCTACGAGCAGTACTTC
TRBV9	.	TRBD1	TRBJ1-5	CASSPAPGGAGQPQHF	TGTGCCAGCAGCCCAGCCCCAGGGGGCGCAGGTCAGCCCCAGCATTTT
TRBV4-3	many	TRBD2	TRBJ2-1	CASSPLAGGIEPSYNEQFF	TGCGCCAGCAGTCCCCTAGCGGGAGGAATAGAACCCTCCTACAATGAGCAGTTCTTC
TRBV19	.	.	TRBJ1-2	CASNDIDGANYGYTF	TGTGCCAGTAATGATATCGACGGAGCTAACTATGGCTACACCTTC
TRBV6-5	once	.	TRBJ2-1	CASTRRSGPFTEQFF	TGTGCCAGCACCCGGCGAAGCGGGCCTTTCACTGAGCAGTTCTTC
TRBV19	.	.	TRBJ1-4	CASSTTGQNEKLFF	TGTGCCAGTAGTACGACAGGCCAGAATGAAAAACTGTTTTTT
TRBV28	.	.	TRBJ1-3	CASSRGSSNTIYF	TGTGCCAGCAGCCGGGGGTCGTCAAACACCATATATTTT
TRBV7-8	few	TRBD1	TRBJ2-1	CASSLARQGVDEQFF	TGTGCCAGCAGCTTAGCGAGGCAGGGGGTCGATGAGCAGTTCTTC
TRBV6-2/TRBV6-3	.	.	TRBJ2-7	CASSRAWTERAYEQYF	TGTGCCAGCAGCCGCGCCTGGACAGAGAGGGCCTACGAGCAGTACTTC
TRBV3-1/TRBV3-2	.	TRBD2	TRBJ2-7	CASSLKAGGPYEQYF	TGTGCCAGCAGCCTCAAAGCGGGGGGACCCTACGAGCAGTACTTC
TRBV13	.	.	TRBJ2-7	CASSRGHPVYEQYF	TGTGCCAGCAGCCGGGGACACCCCGTTTACGAGCAGTACTTC
TRBV4-1	.	TRBD1	TRBJ2-5	CASSQGRTGVGEETQYF	TGCGCCAGCAGCCAAGGGAGGACAGGGGTGGGGGAAGAGACCCAGTACTTC
TRBV7-9	.	.	TRBJ1-2	CASSLEAGGYTF	TGTGCCAGCAGCTTGGAGGCGGGTGGCTACACCTTC
TRBV5-4	.	.	TRBJ1-1	CASSLGSRTEAFF	TGTGCCAGCAGCTTGGGATCTAGAACTGAAGCTTTCTTT
TRBV23-1	.	.	TRBJ1-6	CASSHGSYSTPLHF	TGCGCCAGCAGTCACGGGAGTTATTCGACACCCCTCCACTTT
TRBV11-3	.	.	TRBJ2-3	CASSPPGTSTDTQYF	TGTGCCAGCAGCCCACCCGGGACTAGCACAGATACGCAGTATTTT
TRBV7-2	.	TRBD2	TRBJ2-5	CASSLAVGLAGVQETQYF	TGTGCCAGCAGCTTAGCGGTGGGACTAGCGGGAGTTCAGGAGACCCAGTACTTC
TRBV7-8	once	TRBD2	TRBJ2-7	CASNPGLVAEQYF	TGTGCCAGCAACCCGGGACTAGTCGCCGAGCAGTACTTC
TRBV6-5	once	.	TRBJ1-5	CASRRGSFNQPQHF	TGTGCCAGCAGACGAGGGAGCTTCAATCAGCCCCAGCATTTT
TRBV15	.	.	TRBJ2-2	CATSRDLKTGELFF	TGTGCCACCAGCAGAGATTTAAAAACCGGGGAGCTGTTTTTT
TRBV10-3	.	.	TRBJ2-7	CATMRGSSYEQYF	TGTGCCACCATGAGGGGGTCCTCCTACGAGCAGTACTTC
TRBV6-5	.	TRBD1	TRBJ2-7	CASSFRDRRAYEQYF	TGTGCCAGCAGTTTCCGGGACAGAAGGGCCTACGAGCAGTACTTC
TRBV5-1	.	.	TRBJ1-1	CASSLEFGRRNTEAFF	TGCGCCAGCAGCTTGGAATTCGGGAGACGGAACACTGAAGCTTTCTTT
TRBV25-1	.	TRBD1	TRBJ2-1	CASSLTGGTHEQFF	TGTGCCAGCAGTCTGACAGGGGGTACCCATGAGCAGTTCTTC
TRBV29-1	few	.	TRBJ2-7	CSVTRGAAYEQYF	TGCAGCGTTACCCGAGGAGCGGCCTACGAGCAGTACTTC
TRBV19	.	.	TRBJ2-7	CASSIDVSSYEQYF	TGTGCCAGTAGTATAGATGTGAGTTCCTACGAGCAGTACTTC